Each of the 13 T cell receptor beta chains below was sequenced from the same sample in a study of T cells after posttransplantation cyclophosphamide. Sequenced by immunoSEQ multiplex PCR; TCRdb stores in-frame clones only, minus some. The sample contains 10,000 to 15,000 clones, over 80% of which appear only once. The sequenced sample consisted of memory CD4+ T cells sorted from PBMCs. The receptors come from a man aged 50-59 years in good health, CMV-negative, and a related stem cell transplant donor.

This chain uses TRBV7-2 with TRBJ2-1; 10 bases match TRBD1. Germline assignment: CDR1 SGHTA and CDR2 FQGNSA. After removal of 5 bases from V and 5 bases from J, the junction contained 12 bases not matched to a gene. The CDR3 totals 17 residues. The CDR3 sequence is CASSHWALGTGDNEQFF. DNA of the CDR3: TGTGCCAGCAGCCATTGGGCTCTAGGGACAGGGGACAATGAGCAGTTCTTC.

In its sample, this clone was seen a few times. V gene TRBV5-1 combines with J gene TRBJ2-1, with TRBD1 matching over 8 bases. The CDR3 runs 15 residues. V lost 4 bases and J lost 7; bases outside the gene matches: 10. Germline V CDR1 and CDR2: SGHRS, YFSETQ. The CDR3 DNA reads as TGCGCCAGCAGCCCGTCCGGGACAGGTTTTAATGAGCAGTTCTTC. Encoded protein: CASSPSGTGFNEQFF.

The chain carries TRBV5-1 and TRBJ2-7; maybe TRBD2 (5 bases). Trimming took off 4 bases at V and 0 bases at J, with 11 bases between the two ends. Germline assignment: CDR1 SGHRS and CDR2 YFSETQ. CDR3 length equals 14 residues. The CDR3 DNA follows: TGCGCCAGCAGCACCGAAGCGGCCTCCTACGAGCAGTACTTC. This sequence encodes CASSTEAASYEQYF. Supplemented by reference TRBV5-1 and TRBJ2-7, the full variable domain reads KAGVTQTPRYLIKTRGQQVTLSCSPISGHRSVSWYQQTPGQGLQFLFEYFSETQRNKGNFPGRFSGRQFSNSRSEMNVSTLELGDSALYLCASSTEAASYEQYFGPGTRLTVT.

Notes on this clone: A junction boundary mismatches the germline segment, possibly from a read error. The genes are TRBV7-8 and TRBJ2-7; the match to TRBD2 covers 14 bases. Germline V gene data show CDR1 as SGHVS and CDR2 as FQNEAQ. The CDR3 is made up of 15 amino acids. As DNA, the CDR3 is TGTGCCAGCAGCTGGACTAGCGGGGGGATACGCGAGCAGCACTTC. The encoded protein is CASSWTSGGIREQHF.

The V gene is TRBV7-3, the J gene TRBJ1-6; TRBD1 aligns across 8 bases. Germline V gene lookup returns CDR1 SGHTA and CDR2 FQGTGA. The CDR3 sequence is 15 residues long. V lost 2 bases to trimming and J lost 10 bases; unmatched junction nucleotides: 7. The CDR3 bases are TGTGCCAGCAGCTTATCGGACAGGGTAGGGTCACCCCTCCACTTT. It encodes CASSLSDRVGSPLHF.

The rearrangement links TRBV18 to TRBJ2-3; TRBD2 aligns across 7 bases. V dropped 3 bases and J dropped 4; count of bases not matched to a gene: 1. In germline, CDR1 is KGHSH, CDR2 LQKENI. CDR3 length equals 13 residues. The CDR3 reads CASSPGGSDTQYF. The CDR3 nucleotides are TGTGCCAGCTCACCGGGAGGGTCAGATACGCAGTATTTT.

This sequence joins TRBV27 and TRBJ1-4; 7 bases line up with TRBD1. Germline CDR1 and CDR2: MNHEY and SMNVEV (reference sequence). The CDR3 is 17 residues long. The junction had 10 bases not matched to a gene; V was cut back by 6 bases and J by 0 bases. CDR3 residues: CASRRSGTAATNEKLFF. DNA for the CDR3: TGTGCCAGCAGGAGATCCGGGACAGCCGCAACTAATGAAAAACTGTTTTTT.

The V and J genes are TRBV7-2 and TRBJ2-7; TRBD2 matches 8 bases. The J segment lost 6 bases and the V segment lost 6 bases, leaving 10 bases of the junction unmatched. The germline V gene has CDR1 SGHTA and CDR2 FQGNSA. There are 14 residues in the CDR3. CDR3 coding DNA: TGTGCCAGCAGTTTGTCCGGGACTAGTATCGAGCAGTACTTC. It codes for CASSLSGTSIEQYF.

CDR3 DNA sequence: TGTGCCAGCAGCTCGAGTCCAGCGGGGGCCGGGGAGCTGTTTTTT. Protein product: CASSSSPAGAGELFF. V usage is TRBV7-7 and J usage is TRBJ2-2, with 8 bases fitting TRBD2. Germline trimming cut 4 bases from V and 6 bases from J; bases unmatched to any gene: 7. The CDR3 sequence is 15 residues long. Germline V gene lookup returns CDR1 SSHAT and CDR2 FNYEAQ (reference sequence).

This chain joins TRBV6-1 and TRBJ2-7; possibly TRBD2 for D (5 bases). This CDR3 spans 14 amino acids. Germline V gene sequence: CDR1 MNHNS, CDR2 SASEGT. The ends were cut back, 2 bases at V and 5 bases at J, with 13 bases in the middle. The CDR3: CASSEMGPRDEQYF. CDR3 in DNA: TGTGCCAGCAGTGAAATGGGCCCGCGGGACGAGCAGTACTTC.

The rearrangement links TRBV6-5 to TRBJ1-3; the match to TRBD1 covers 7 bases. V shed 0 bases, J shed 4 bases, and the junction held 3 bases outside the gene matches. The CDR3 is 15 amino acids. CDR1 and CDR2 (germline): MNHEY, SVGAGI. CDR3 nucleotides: TGTGCCAGCAGTTACTCCGTGGGACAGGGAAACACCATATATTTT. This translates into CASSYSVGQGNTIYF.

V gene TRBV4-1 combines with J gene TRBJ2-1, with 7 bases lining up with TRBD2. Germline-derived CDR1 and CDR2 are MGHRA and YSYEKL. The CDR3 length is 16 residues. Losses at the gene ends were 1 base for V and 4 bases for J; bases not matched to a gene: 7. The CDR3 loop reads CASSQVRLAVYNEQFF. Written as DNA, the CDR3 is TGCGCCAGCAGCCAAGTTCGTCTAGCGGTTTACAATGAGCAGTTCTTC.

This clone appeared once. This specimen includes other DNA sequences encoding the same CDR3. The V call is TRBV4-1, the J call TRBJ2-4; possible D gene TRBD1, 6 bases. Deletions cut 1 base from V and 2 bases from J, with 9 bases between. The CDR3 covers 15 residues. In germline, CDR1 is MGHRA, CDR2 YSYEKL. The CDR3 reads CASSQGQGTKNIQYF. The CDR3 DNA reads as TGCGCCAGCAGCCAAGGGCAGGGGACCAAAAACATTCAGTACTTC.